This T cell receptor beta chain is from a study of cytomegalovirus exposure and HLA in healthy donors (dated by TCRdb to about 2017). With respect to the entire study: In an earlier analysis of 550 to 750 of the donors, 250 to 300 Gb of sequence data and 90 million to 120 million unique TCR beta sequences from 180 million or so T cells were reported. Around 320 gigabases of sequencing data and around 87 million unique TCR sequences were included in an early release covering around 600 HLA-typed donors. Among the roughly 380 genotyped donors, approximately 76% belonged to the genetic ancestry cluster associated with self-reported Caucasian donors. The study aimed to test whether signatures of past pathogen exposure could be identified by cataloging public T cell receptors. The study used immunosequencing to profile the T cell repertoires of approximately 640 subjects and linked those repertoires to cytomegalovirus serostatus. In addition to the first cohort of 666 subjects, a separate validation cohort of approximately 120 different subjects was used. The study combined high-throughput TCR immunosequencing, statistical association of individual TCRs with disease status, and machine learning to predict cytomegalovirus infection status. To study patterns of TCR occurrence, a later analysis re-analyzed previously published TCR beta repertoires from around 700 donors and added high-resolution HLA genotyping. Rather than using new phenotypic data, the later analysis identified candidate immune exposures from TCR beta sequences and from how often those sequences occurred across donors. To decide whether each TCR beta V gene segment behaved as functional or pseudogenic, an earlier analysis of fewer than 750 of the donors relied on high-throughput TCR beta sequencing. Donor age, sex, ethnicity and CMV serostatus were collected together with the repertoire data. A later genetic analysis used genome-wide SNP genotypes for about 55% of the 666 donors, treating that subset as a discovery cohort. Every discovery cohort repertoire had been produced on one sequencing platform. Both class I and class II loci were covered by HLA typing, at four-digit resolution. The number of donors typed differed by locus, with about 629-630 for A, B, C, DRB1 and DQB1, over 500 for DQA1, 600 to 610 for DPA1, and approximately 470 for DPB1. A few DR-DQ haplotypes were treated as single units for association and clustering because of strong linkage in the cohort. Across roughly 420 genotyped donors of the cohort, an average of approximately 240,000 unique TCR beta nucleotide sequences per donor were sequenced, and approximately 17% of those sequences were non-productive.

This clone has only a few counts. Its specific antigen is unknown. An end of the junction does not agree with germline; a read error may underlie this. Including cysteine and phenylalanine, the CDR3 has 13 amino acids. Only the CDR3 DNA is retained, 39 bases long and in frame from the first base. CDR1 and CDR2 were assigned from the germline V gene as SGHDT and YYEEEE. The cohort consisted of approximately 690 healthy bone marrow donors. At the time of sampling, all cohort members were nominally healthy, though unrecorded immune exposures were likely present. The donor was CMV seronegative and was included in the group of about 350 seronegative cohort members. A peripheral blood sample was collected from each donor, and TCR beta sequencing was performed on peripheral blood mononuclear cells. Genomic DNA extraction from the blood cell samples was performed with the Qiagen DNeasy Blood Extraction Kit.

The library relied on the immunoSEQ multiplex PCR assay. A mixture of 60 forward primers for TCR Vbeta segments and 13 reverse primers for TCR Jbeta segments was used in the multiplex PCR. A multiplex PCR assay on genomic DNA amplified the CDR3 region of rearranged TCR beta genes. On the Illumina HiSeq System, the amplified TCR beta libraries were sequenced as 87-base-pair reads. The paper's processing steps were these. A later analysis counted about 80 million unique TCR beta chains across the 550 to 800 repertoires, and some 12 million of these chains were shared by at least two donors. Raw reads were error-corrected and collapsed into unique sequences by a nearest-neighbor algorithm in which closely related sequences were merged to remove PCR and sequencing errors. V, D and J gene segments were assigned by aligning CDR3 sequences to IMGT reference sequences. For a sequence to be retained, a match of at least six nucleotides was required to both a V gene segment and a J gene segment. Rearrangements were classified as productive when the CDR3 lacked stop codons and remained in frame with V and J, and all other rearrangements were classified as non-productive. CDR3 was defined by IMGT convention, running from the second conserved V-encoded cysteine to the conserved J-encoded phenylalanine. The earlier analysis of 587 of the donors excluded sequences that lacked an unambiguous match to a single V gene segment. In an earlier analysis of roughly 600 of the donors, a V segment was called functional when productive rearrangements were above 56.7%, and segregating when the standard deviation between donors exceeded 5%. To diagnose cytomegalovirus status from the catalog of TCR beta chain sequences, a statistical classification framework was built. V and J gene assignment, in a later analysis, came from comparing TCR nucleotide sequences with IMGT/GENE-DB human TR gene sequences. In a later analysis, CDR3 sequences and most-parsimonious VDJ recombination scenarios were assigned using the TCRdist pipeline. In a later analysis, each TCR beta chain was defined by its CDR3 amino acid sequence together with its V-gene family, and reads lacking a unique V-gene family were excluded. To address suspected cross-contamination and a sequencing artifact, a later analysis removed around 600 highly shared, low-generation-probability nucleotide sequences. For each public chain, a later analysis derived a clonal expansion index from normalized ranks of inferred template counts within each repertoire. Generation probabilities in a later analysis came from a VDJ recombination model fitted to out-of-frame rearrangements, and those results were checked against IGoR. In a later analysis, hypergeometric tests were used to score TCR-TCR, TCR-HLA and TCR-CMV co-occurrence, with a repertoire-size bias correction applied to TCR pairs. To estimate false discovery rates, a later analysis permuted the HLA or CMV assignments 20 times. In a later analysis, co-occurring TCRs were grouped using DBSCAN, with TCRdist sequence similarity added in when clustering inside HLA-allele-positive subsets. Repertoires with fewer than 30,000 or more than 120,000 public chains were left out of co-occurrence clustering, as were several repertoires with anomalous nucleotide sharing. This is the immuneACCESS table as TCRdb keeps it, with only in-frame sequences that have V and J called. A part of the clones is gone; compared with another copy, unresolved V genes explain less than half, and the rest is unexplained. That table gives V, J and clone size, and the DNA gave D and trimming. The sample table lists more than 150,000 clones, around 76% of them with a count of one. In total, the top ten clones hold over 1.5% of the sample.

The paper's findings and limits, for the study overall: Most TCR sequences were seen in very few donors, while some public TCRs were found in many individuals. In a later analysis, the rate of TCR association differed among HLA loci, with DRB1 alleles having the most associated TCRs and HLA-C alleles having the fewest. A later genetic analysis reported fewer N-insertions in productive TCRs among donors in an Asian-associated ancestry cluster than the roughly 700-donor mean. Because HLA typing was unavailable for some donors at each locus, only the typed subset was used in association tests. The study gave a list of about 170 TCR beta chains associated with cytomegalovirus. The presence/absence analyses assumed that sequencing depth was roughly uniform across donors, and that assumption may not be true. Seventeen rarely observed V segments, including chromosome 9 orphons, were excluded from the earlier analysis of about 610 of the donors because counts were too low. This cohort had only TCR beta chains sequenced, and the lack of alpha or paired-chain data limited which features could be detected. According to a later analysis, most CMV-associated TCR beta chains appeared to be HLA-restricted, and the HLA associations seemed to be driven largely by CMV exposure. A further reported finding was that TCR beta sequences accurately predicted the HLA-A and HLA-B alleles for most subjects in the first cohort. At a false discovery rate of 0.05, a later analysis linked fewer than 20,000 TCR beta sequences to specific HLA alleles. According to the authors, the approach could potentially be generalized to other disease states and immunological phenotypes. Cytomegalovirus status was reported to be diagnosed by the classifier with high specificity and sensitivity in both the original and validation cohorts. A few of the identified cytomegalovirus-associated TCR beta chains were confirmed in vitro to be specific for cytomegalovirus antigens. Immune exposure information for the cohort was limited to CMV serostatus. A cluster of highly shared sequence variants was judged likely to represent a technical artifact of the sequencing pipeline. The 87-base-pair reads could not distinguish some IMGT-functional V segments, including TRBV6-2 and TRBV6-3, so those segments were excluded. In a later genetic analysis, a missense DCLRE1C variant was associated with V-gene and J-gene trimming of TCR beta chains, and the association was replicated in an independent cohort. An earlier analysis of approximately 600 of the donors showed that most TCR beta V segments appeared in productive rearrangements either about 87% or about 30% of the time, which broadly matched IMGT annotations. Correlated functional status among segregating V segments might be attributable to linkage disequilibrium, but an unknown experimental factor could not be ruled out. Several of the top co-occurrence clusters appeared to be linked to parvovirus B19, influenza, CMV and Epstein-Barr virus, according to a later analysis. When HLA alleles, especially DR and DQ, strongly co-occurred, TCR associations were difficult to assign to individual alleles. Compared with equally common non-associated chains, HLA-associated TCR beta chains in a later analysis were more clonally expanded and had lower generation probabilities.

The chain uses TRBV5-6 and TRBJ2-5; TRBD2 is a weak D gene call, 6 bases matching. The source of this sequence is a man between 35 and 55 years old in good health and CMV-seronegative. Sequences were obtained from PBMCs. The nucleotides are TGTGCCAGCAGTTTGGACCAAGCGGGGACCCAGTACTTC. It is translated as CASSLDQAGTQYF.